The 9 T cell receptor beta chains presented below share a single source sample, sequenced in a study of cytomegalovirus exposure and HLA in healthy donors. The primer mix had 60 Vbeta and 13 Jbeta primers. Produced via immunoSEQ multiplex PCR; TCRdb's table is partial and in-frame only. Of approximately 130,000 clones in the sample, 80% to 90% were seen once. The specimen sequenced was PBMCs. These receptors were obtained from a man aged 50 or older in good health and CMV-seronegative.

The chain employs TRBV18 and TRBJ2-5; 7 nucleotides match TRBD1. Germline CDR1 KGHSH, CDR2 LQKENI. There are 15 residues in the CDR3. The trim removed 2 bases at V and 1 base at J, leaving 4 bases unmatched. The CDR3 DNA sequence: TGTGCCAGCTCACCATACCAGGGGGTCCAAGAGACCCAGTACTTC. Protein: CASSPYQGVQETQYF.

V is TRBV6-6 and J is TRBJ1-2, with no clear D. The V gene's germline CDR1 is MNHNY and CDR2 SVGAGI (reference sequence). The CDR3 is 14 residues long. V was pared by 0 bases and J by 1 base, with 6 bases between. CDR3 amino acids: CASSYSHSNYGYTF. The CDR3, as DNA: TGTGCCAGCAGTTACTCCCACAGTAACTATGGCTACACCTTC.

V gene TRBV5-5 combines with J gene TRBJ2-3, with D maybe TRBD2 (6 bases). CDR3 length: 14 amino acids. Germline V CDR1 and CDR2: SGHKS, YYEKEE (reference sequence). The V end was cut by 4 bases, the J end by 1 base, with 10 bases between. CDR3 coding DNA: TGTGCCAGCAGCCGTGGCGGGGGCACAGATACGCAGTATTTT. Translating gives CASSRGGGTDTQYF.

The chain recombines TRBV4-1 with TRBJ1-1; D perhaps matches TRBD1 (5 bases). The CDR3 covers 13 residues. In germline, CDR1 is MGHRA, CDR2 YSYEKL. Deletions cut 9 bases from V and 7 bases from J, with 18 bases between. The CDR3 loop reads CASRPPGTFEAFF. The CDR3 DNA reads TGCGCCAGTAGACCCCCCGGGACTTTTGAAGCTTTCTTT.

V and J are TRBV9 and TRBJ2-2; D may be TRBD1 (5 bases). Between the trimmed V and J ends, which lost 0 bases and 5 bases, there was a span of 11 bases. Germline CDR1 reads SGDLS; CDR2 reads YYNGEE. This CDR3 spans 15 amino acids. Here the CDR3 DNA reads TGTGCCAGCAGCGTAGGTAACAGACAGACCGGGGAGCTGTTTTTT. This encodes CASSVGNRQTGELFF.

This chain links TRBV7-9 with TRBJ2-2; 7 nucleotides line up with TRBD2. CDR3 length: 15 amino acids. CDR1 is SEHNR, CDR2 FQNEAQ, per germline (reference sequence). V lost 2 bases to trimming and J lost 3 bases; unmatched junction nucleotides: 3. CDR3 protein: CASSLWGGDTGELFF. Written as DNA, the CDR3 is TGTGCCAGCAGCTTATGGGGAGGGGACACCGGGGAGCTGTTTTTT.

The CDR3 region has the DNA TGTGCCAGTAGCCCGATCCTTCGCGGGGGTCACACTGAAGCTTTCTTT. It yields the protein CASSPILRGGHTEAFF. The chain recombines TRBV19 with TRBJ1-1; maybe TRBD1 (5 bases). Germline loops: CDR1 LNHDA, CDR2 SQIVND (reference sequence). The CDR3 consists of 16 residues. V was trimmed by 6 bases and J by 3 bases, leaving 20 bases between them.

This clone was recorded once. This chain joins TRBV6-1 and TRBJ2-7; D is undetermined. The V end was cut by 1 base, the J end by 6 bases, with 7 bases between. The V gene's germline CDR1 is MNHNS and CDR2 SASEGT. CDR3 length: 12 residues. The CDR3 spells CASSEGPSEQYF. DNA of the CDR3: TGTGCCAGCAGTGAAGGCCCTAGCGAGCAGTACTTC.

This clone has more than one count but fewer than ten. The gene calls are TRBV30 and TRBJ2-4, with D tentatively TRBD2 (5 bases). CDR3 length equals 11 residues. Trimming pared 5 bases from V and 8 bases from J, leaving 10 bases between. CDR1 and CDR2 (germline): GTSNPN, SVGIG (reference sequence). The CDR3 sequence: CAWSLGDIQYF. CDR3 coding DNA: TGTGCCTGGTCCTTGGGAGACATTCAGTACTTC.